These 6 T cell receptor beta chains came from one sample sequenced in a study of shared clonotypes between healthy human individuals. Sequencing was performed with immunoSEQ multiplex PCR; in TCRdb, only in-frame clones are kept and a portion is missing. The profile shows a few hundred thousand clones, 97% of them singletons. Sample: naive CD4+ T cells sorted from blood. The subset was: CD45RA+ positively selected. The receptors were gathered from a woman aged 25 to 39 in good health.

V and J are TRBV4-2 and TRBJ1-1; TRBD1 might be the D (6 bases). Germline-derived CDR1 and CDR2 are LGHNA and YNFKEQ. Trimming removed 0 bases at V and 6 bases at J, with 17 bases between. The CDR3 totals 16 residues. The chain's CDR3 is CASSQDWGERGAEAFF. The DNA for the CDR3 is TGTGCCAGCAGCCAAGATTGGGGCGAAAGGGGGGCTGAAGCTTTCTTT.

This sequence joins TRBV10-1 and TRBJ2-7, with a tentative D call TRBD2 (6 bases). Trimming removed 0 bases at V and 9 bases at J, with 9 bases between. Germline values: CDR1 WNHNN, CDR2 SYGVQD (reference sequence). This CDR3 is 12 amino acids long. CDR3 nucleotide sequence: TGCGCCAGCAGTGAGTCGGGACTTGGGCAGTACTTC. As protein: CASSESGLGQYF.

This clone was counted once. This chain connects TRBV4-1 to TRBJ1-1, with a possible D match to TRBD1 (6 bases). The V and J ends lost 4 bases and 1 base respectively, with 16 bases between them. The germline CDR1 and CDR2 sequences are MGHRA and YSYEKL. This CDR3 is 16 amino acids long. CDR3 coding DNA: TGCGCCAGCAGCCTGGAGGGGGGGGCCGGGAACACTGAAGCTTTCTTT. Its protein is CASSLEGGAGNTEAFF.

The CDR3 DNA follows: TGCGCCAGCAGCTTGGCGCCTCCCGCTATTCTGATGGGGGGTCAAGAGACCCAGTACTTC. Amino acid sequence: CASSLAPPAILMGGQETQYF. V is TRBV5-1 and J is TRBJ2-5, with D possibly being TRBD2 (6 bases). CDR3 length: 20 residues. CDR1 is SGHRS, CDR2 YFSETQ, per germline. Trimming took 0 bases from V and 2 from J, leaving 26 bases between them. Looking up the rest from reference TRBV5-1 and TRBJ2-5 gives the full variable domain: KAGVTQTPRYLIKTRGQQVTLSCSPISGHRSVSWYQQTPGQGLQFLFEYFSETQRNKGNFPGRFSGRQFSNSRSEMNVSTLELGDSALYLCASSLAPPAILMGGQETQYFGPGTRLLVL.

This rearrangement joins TRBV5-1 to TRBJ2-4, with D perhaps TRBD1 (6 bases). The CDR3 has 15 residues. V gave up 5 bases and J gave up 5 bases, with 17 bases separating them. Germline-derived CDR1 and CDR2 are SGHRS and YFSETQ. CDR3 DNA: TGCGCCAGCAGTCAAACAGGGTACCACGAAAACATTCAGTACTTC. Protein product: CASSQTGYHENIQYF.

Only one count was recorded for this clone. The chain has TRBV15 and TRBJ2-7, with 7 bases identical to TRBD1. Germline V CDR1 and CDR2: LNHNV, YYDKDF (reference sequence). The CDR3 runs to 17 residues. Trimming removed 1 base from V and 0 bases from J; junction bases left unmatched: 9. The CDR3 here is CATSRGGLRDSSYEQYF. The CDR3 nucleotides read TGTGCCACCAGCAGAGGCGGACTCAGGGACAGCTCCTACGAGCAGTACTTC.